The 3 T cell receptor beta chains below come from one sample, sequenced in a study of blood T cells in healthy people across ages. Together with a sample-barcoded 5' primer, a J-beta primer mix was included in a second PCR lasting about 7 to 12 cycles. One entry per CDR3 protein results from TCRdb running MiXCR on the 5' RACE reads. The sample records 1.4 million or so distinct CDR3 sequences, 40% to 45% being singletons. The specimen sequenced was blood. The receptors come from a woman under 30 in good health.

The chain is built from TRBV20-1 and TRBJ2-1; tentatively, D is TRBD1 (5 bases). Per germline, CDR1 DFQATT and CDR2 SNEGSKA (reference sequence). V was clipped by 4 bases and J by 5 bases, with 21 bases between them. This CDR3 has 16 residues. CDR3 in DNA: TGCAGTGCTAACACCCAAATAGGGGCGGTCCACAATGAGCAGTTCTTC. Protein: CSANTQIGAVHNEQFF.

On this clonotype: At one boundary the junction diverges from the germline segment, which might be a read error. V usage is TRBV27 and J usage is TRBJ2-5, with TRBD2 identical over 7 bases. The DNA end favors TRBJ2-7, so the J call may be wrong. The CDR3 covers 15 residues. The germline CDR1 and CDR2 sequences are MNHEY and SMNVEV (reference sequence). In DNA, the CDR3 is TGTGCCAGCAGTTGGGCTAGCGGCTTCTCCTGCGAGCAGTACTTC. It translates to CASSWASGFSCEQYF.

The J gene is TRBJ2-3, the V gene TRBV20-1; 14 bases agree with TRBD2. There are 18 residues in the CDR3. V lost 5 bases to trimming and J lost 0 bases; unmatched junction nucleotides: 10. Germline loops: CDR1 DFQATT, CDR2 SNEGSKA (reference sequence). In nucleotides, the CDR3 is TGCAGTGCTGTGACCGGGACTAGCGGGAGTTACAGCACAGATACGCAGTATTTT. Its translation is CSAVTGTSGSYSTDTQYF.